This TCR beta chain derives from a study of spatial heterogeneity in lung cancer. TCRdb reanalysed the 5' RACE reads using MiXCR and keeps one entry per CDR3 protein. The table has about 85,000 distinct CDR3 sequences, approximately 21% seen once; the top ten hold approximately 5.6%. A few counts support this clonotype. Trimming stripped 3 bases from V and 1 base from J, with 16 bases between. Germline CDR1 SGHTA, CDR2 FQGTGA. This CDR3 contains 17 residues. This sample's time point: sample taken at primary tumor resection. No cell sorting; template was whole RNA from tumor, lung tissue or PBMC. Material: PBMCs, obtained at surgery. The receptor comes from a male donor with early-stage non-small cell lung cancer. The chain links TRBV7-3 to TRBJ2-4, with D hard to call. CDR3 region: CASSFIALGEAKNIQYF. The DNA for the CDR3 is TGTGCCAGCAGCTTCATTGCTCTAGGCGAGGCCAAAAACATTCAGTACTTC.